This entry lists 31 T cell receptor beta chains sequenced from one sample in a study of T cells in Graves' hyperthyroidism and ophthalmopathy. RNA transcripts served as the template for amplifying TCR beta CDR3 regions. TCR CDR3 underwent first-round RT-PCR with the HTBI primer set. TCRdb fed the multiplex PCR reads into MiXCR, producing one record per CDR3 protein. This table has 490,000 or so distinct CDR3 sequences, under 25% appearing once. Sample: blood. These receptors were collected from a woman aged 70-85 years with Graves' ophthalmopathy.

This chain links TRBV30 with TRBJ1-4; a weak D match, TRBD1 (6 bases). With 3 bases removed from V and 4 bases from J, the gap between germline ends came to 18 bases. The CDR3 covers 16 residues. Germline CDR1 GTSNPN, CDR2 SVGIG (reference sequence). CDR3 sequence (DNA): TGTGCCTGGAGAGCGACGTTCGGACAGTATAATGAAAAACTGTTTTTT. It codes for CAWRATFGQYNEKLFF.

In this sample, this clonotype turned up many times. The V gene is TRBV3-1, the J gene TRBJ2-2; no reliable D call. CDR1 and CDR2 (germline): LGHDT, YNNKEL (reference sequence). The V end was cut by 0 bases, the J end by 6 bases, with 2 bases between. The CDR3 covers 12 residues. The CDR3 DNA follows: TGTGCCAGCAGCCAAGAGTCCGGGGAGCTGTTTTTT. Translated: CASSQESGELFF.

In its sample, this clonotype was seen many times. This chain links TRBV12-3 or TRBV12-4 with TRBJ2-3; 14 bases map to TRBD2. Trimming at V came to 6 bases and at J to 3 bases, leaving 5 bases not matched to a gene. This CDR3 comprises 16 residues. CDR3 coding DNA: TGTGCCAGCAGGAAGGGACTAGCGGGAGCAACAGATACGCAGTATTTT. This encodes CASRKGLAGATDTQYF.

This clonotype was seen more than once but under ten times. The chain uses TRBV30 and TRBJ1-1; D is possibly TRBD1 (5 bases). This CDR3 is 13 amino acids long. The ends were cut back, 6 bases at V and 8 bases at J, with 19 bases in the middle. The germline V gene encodes CDR1 GTSNPN and CDR2 SVGIG (reference sequence). In nucleotides, the CDR3 is TGTGCCTGCGCACACCCTAGACAGAAAGAAGCTTTCTTT. It encodes CACAHPRQKEAFF.

The rearrangement joins TRBV20-1 to TRBJ2-7, with a tentative D call TRBD2 (6 bases). The germline V gene has CDR1 DFQATT and CDR2 SNEGSKA (reference sequence). The germline V and J ends were trimmed by 0 bases and 7 bases, with 13 bases remaining between them. This CDR3 contains 13 residues. The CDR3 DNA reads as TGCAGTGCTAGAGATAGGCTAGCGCGAGAGCAGTACTTC. Translated, it gives CSARDRLAREQYF.

The rearrangement uses TRBV20-1 and TRBJ2-7, with TRBD2 as a possible D gene (7 bases). The CDR3 sequence is 11 residues long. V dropped 3 bases and J dropped 9 bases, with 12 bases sitting between them. From germline, CDR1 is DFQATT and CDR2 SNEGSKA (reference sequence). The CDR3 DNA reads as TGCAGTGCTAGTATCGGGGGGCGGCAGTACTTC. Translating it yields CSASIGGRQYF.

The chain joins TRBV20-1 to TRBJ1-2, with 7 bases identical to TRBD1. This CDR3 contains 12 residues. Germline loops: CDR1 DFQATT, CDR2 SNEGSKA (reference sequence). V was pared by 0 bases and J by 6 bases, with 1 base of the junction left unmatched. The CDR3 region has the DNA TGCAGTGCTAGAGAAGGGGGCGATGGCTACACCTTC. It translates to CSAREGGDGYTF.

The CDR3: CATSDPGQGAKEQYF. CDR3 sequence (DNA): TGTGCCACCAGTGACCCCGGACAGGGGGCAAAAGAGCAGTACTTC. This chain uses TRBV24-1 with TRBJ2-7; 11 nucleotides match TRBD1. CDR1 and CDR2 (germline): KGHDR, SFDVKD. Losses at the gene ends were 4 bases for V and 7 bases for J; bases not matched to a gene: 8. The CDR3 has 15 amino acids.

The chain joins TRBV30 to TRBJ2-7; D call uncertain. The CDR3 has 12 amino acids. V gave up 1 base and J gave up 7 bases, with 11 bases separating them. CDR1 and CDR2 (germline): GTSNPN, SVGIG (reference sequence). CDR3 protein: CAWSAGPREQYF. CDR3 nucleotide sequence: TGTGCCTGGAGTGCTGGGCCGCGGGAGCAGTACTTC.

At least ten counts were recorded for this clonotype. The rearrangement joins TRBV30 to TRBJ1-4; weak D call: TRBD1 (5 bases). Germline assignment: CDR1 GTSNPN and CDR2 SVGIG (reference sequence). The CDR3 consists of 15 residues. V was clipped by 6 bases and J by 5 bases, with 19 bases between them. CDR3 in amino acids: CACMGRVTSNEKLFF. CDR3 DNA sequence: TGTGCCTGTATGGGCAGGGTAACATCGAATGAAAAACTGTTTTTT.

Concerning this clonotype: It may be a read error: a sequence one base away is much more abundant. The chain carries TRBV28 and TRBJ2-1; 7 nucleotides align to TRBD2. The germline V gene has CDR1 MDHEN and CDR2 SYDVKM. This CDR3 is 15 amino acids long. The CDR3 protein is CASGLPGRRGDEQFF. CDR3 nucleotides: TGTGCCAGCGGTTTGCCCGGTAGACGGGGGGATGAGCAGTTCTTC.

This clonotype appeared many times. V is TRBV6-2 or TRBV6-3 and J is TRBJ2-1, with 12 bases lining up with TRBD2. Germline CDR1 and CDR2: MNHEY and SVGEGT. The CDR3 has 15 residues. The V and J ends lost 2 bases and 8 bases, in that order; junction bases with no gene match: 4. In nucleotides, the CDR3 is TGTGCCAGCAGTTACCCCCCTAGCGGGAGGGATGAGCAGTTCTTC. This translates into CASSYPPSGRDEQFF.

In this sample, this clonotype turned up a few times. This chain links TRBV9 with TRBJ2-7, with D possibly being TRBD2 (5 bases). With 4 bases removed from V and 0 bases from J, the gap between germline ends came to 14 bases. Germline V CDR1 and CDR2: SGDLS, YYNGEE. This CDR3 is 15 amino acids long. The CDR3 DNA reads TGTGCCAGCAGCAGGAGCGGAAGCTTCTCCTACGAGCAGTACTTC. It encodes CASSRSGSFSYEQYF.

The rearrangement joins TRBV3-1 to TRBJ2-3, with a weak D call TRBD2 (6 bases). Trimming shortened V by 1 base and J by 0 bases, and 14 bases separated the two germline ends. The CDR3 runs 17 residues. The germline V gene has CDR1 LGHDT and CDR2 YNNKEL (reference sequence). CDR3 residues: CASSQGPQRGSTDTQYF. CDR3 nucleotide sequence: TGTGCCAGCAGCCAAGGCCCCCAACGGGGGAGCACAGATACGCAGTATTTT.

This clonotype was detected ten times or more. V usage is TRBV7-2 and J usage is TRBJ2-7; the D gene is possibly TRBD1 (5 bases). Germline loops: CDR1 SGHTA, CDR2 FQGNSA. V lost 1 base and J 6 bases, leaving 10 bases between the germline ends. This CDR3 has 13 amino acids. CDR3 residues: CASSLEGHGEQYF. The CDR3 DNA reads as TGTGCCAGCAGCTTAGAGGGGCACGGCGAGCAGTACTTC.

V is TRBV5-4 and J is TRBJ2-7, with D perhaps TRBD2 (6 bases). Deletions cut 3 bases from V and 0 bases from J, with 16 bases between. Germline CDR1 is SGHNT and CDR2 is YYREEE (reference sequence). The CDR3 is made up of 16 amino acids. The CDR3 loop reads CASSSGTRKSSYEQYF. The CDR3 region has the DNA TGTGCCAGCAGCTCCGGGACTCGGAAGAGCTCCTACGAGCAGTACTTC.

This clonotype was observed a handful of times. The J gene is TRBJ2-5, the V gene TRBV7-8; D unresolved. Germline V gene sequence: CDR1 SGHVS, CDR2 FQNEAQ. The CDR3 is 14 residues long. The ends were cut back, 0 bases at V and 5 bases at J, with 10 bases in the middle. The CDR3 DNA follows: TGTGCCAGCAGCTTAGCAGCCCCTAGGGAGACCCAGTACTTC. Amino acids: CASSLAAPRETQYF.

The chain recombines TRBV19 with TRBJ1-5, with D maybe TRBD1 (5 bases). V was pared by 4 bases and J by 0 bases, with 13 bases between. Germline CDR1 reads LNHDA; CDR2 reads SQIVND (reference sequence). The CDR3 runs to 16 residues. The CDR3 region is CASSTAGAVSNQPQHF. For the CDR3, the DNA is TGTGCCAGTAGTACGGCCGGGGCAGTTAGCAATCAGCCCCAGCATTTT.

This clonotype was found a few times. The genes are TRBV11-1 and TRBJ2-1; weak D call: TRBD2 (6 bases). The CDR3 is 16 amino acids. Germline V gene lookup returns CDR1 SGHAT and CDR2 FQDESV (reference sequence). Deletions cut 5 bases from V and 8 bases from J, with 22 bases between. The CDR3 here is CASSIPGTSTGHEQFF. DNA of the CDR3: TGTGCCAGCAGCATCCCCGGGACTTCGACCGGGCATGAGCAGTTCTTC. The full variable domain, its missing parts supplied by reference TRBV11-1 and TRBJ2-1, is EAEVAQSPRYKITEKSQAVAFWCDPISGHATLYWYRQILGQGPELLVQFQDESVVDDSQLPKDRFSAERLKGVDSTLKIQPAELGDSAMYLCASSIPGTSTGHEQFFGPGTRLTVL.

There are a few counts of this clonotype. The chain is built from TRBV25-1 and TRBJ1-2; D gene uncertain. V lost 2 bases to trimming and J lost 5 bases, with 6 bases between them. The CDR3 loop spans 12 amino acids. Per germline, CDR1 MGHDK and CDR2 SYGVNS. The CDR3 coding sequence is TGTGCCAGCAGTGAAGGCAGATATGGCTACACCTTC. It codes for CASSEGRYGYTF.

The chain carries TRBV28 and TRBJ1-5; TRBD1 matches 8 bases. V dropped 2 bases and J dropped 6; count of bases not matched to a gene: 3. Germline CDR1 MDHEN, CDR2 SYDVKM. The CDR3 has 14 residues. CDR3 protein: CASSLTGGVQPQHF. In DNA, the CDR3 is TGTGCCAGCAGTTTAACAGGGGGAGTTCAGCCCCAGCATTTT.

The rearrangement joins TRBV6-2 or TRBV6-3 to TRBJ2-7; D may match TRBD1 or TRBD2 (5 bases each). This CDR3 spans 15 amino acids. CDR1 is MNHEY, CDR2 SVGEGT, per germline. V was clipped by 0 bases and J by 5 bases, with 14 bases between them. CDR3 amino acids: CASSYSEGLGHEQYF. The CDR3 DNA is TGTGCCAGCAGTTACTCAGAGGGGTTAGGCCACGAGCAGTACTTC.

For the CDR3, the DNA is TGTGCCAGTAGTGAGACACGGATGCGGGAGCCCCAGCATTTT. As protein: CASSETRMREPQHF. The chain employs TRBV19 and TRBJ1-5, with unresolved D. The germline gives CDR1 LNHDA, CDR2 SQIVND (reference sequence). The CDR3 is 14 residues long. V was shortened by 5 bases and J by 8 bases, with 16 bases between the two germline ends.

The chain has TRBV6-2 or TRBV6-3 and TRBJ2-1; TRBD1 agrees at 8 bases. The CDR3 consists of 15 residues. Germline assignment: CDR1 MNHEY and CDR2 SVGEGT. Unmatched junction bases numbered 12, after V lost 10 bases and J lost 4 bases. As DNA, the CDR3 is TGTGCCAACAAAACCTCAGGGGGCTTATACAATGAGCAGTTCTTC. Protein sequence: CANKTSGGLYNEQFF.

V is TRBV5-5 and J is TRBJ1-5, with D unclear. Trimming pared 4 bases from V and 3 bases from J, leaving 5 bases between. The CDR3 sequence is 12 residues long. Germline-derived CDR1 and CDR2 are SGHKS and YYEKEE (reference sequence). This chain's CDR3 is CASSLINQPQHF. The CDR3 DNA is TGTGCCAGCAGCCTGATCAATCAGCCCCAGCATTTT.

This clonotype was seen ten or more times. This rearrangement joins TRBV3-1 to TRBJ1-1; D is undetermined. V lost 3 bases, J lost 3 bases, and 8 bases lay in between. CDR3 length: 13 residues. Germline V gives CDR1 LGHDT, CDR2 YNNKEL (reference sequence). For the CDR3, the DNA is TGTGCCAGCAGCCACATACAAGACACTGAAGCTTTCTTT. Translated: CASSHIQDTEAFF.

The J gene is TRBJ2-3, the V gene TRBV7-2; no reliable D call. CDR1 and CDR2 (germline): SGHTA, FQGNSA. Trimming pared 6 bases from V and 4 bases from J, leaving 8 bases between. The CDR3 length is 12 residues. CDR3 sequence reads: CASRVSADTQYF. Here the CDR3 DNA reads TGTGCCAGCAGGGTATCCGCAGATACGCAGTATTTT.

The chain couples TRBV19 to TRBJ2-5; perhaps TRBD1 as D (6 bases). This CDR3 has 14 residues. Between the trimmed V and J ends, which lost 7 bases and 2 bases, there was a span of 14 bases. The germline gives CDR1 LNHDA, CDR2 SQIVND (reference sequence). CDR3 amino acids: CASKRDIGQETQYF. CDR3 coding DNA: TGTGCCAGTAAGAGGGACATTGGGCAAGAGACCCAGTACTTC.

This clonotype has ten or more counts. V gene TRBV7-2 combines with J gene TRBJ2-1; D gene ambiguous. The CDR3 length is 15 residues. From germline, CDR1 is SGHTA and CDR2 FQGNSA. The ends were cut back, 0 bases at V and 0 bases at J, with 6 bases in the middle. The CDR3 sequence: CASSLATSSYNEQFF. The DNA for the CDR3 is TGTGCCAGCAGCTTAGCGACGAGCTCCTACAATGAGCAGTTCTTC.

The chain couples TRBV24-1 to TRBJ2-1; TRBD2 agrees at 9 bases. Germline trimming cut 0 bases from V and 7 bases from J; bases unmatched to any gene: 3. CDR3 length: 15 residues. CDR1 and CDR2 (germline): KGHDR, SFDVKD. CDR3 region: CATSDLGLAQNEQFF. DNA of the CDR3: TGTGCCACCAGTGATTTGGGACTAGCGCAGAATGAGCAGTTCTTC.

The chain joins TRBV27 to TRBJ1-6, with D hard to call. This CDR3 is 13 amino acids long. From germline, CDR1 is MNHEY and CDR2 SMNVEV (reference sequence). Trimming removed 3 bases from V and 5 bases from J, with 5 bases in between. The CDR3 reads CASSFMDNSPLHF. The CDR3 DNA follows: TGTGCCAGCAGTTTTATGGATAATTCACCCCTCCACTTT.